The rows below give T cell receptor beta chains drawn from one sample of a study of cytomegalovirus exposure and HLA in healthy donors. Libraries were prepared by immunoSEQ multiplex PCR; TCRdb keeps only in-frame clonotypes and omits some of them. This table has more than 80,000 clones, under 65% appearing once. Sequenced sample: PBMCs. The receptors were sampled from a man aged 55 to 70 in good health and CMV-seronegative. The CDR3 runs from the conserved cysteine through the conserved F or W. The D gene is left open where the match is weak. Some rows have no size entry. The others give once, few or many, or a class for an expanded clone.

J gene	clone size	D gene	V gene	CDR3 protein	CDR3 DNA
TRBJ1-4	.	.	TRBV4-1	CASSQGRATNEKLFF	TGCGCCAGCAGCCAAGGAAGAGCAACTAATGAAAAACTGTTTTTT
TRBJ1-5	.	TRBD1	TRBV18	CASQTDRDRGNQPQHF	TGTGCCAGCCAGACCGACCGGGACAGGGGCAATCAGCCCCAGCATTTT
TRBJ1-2	.	.	TRBV5-1	CASTPTGIDSGYTF	TGCGCCAGCACCCCAACAGGGATCGACAGTGGCTACACCTTC
TRBJ2-7	.	.	TRBV27	CASSPANYEQYF	TGTGCCAGCAGTCCAGCGAACTACGAGCAGTACTTC
TRBJ2-2	.	.	TRBV7-8	CASSQSSAGATGELFF	TGTGCCAGCAGCCAATCCTCGGCGGGGGCCACCGGGGAGCTGTTTTTT
TRBJ1-6	.	.	TRBV5-1	CASSFEGSPLHF	TGCGCCAGCAGCTTTGAGGGCTCACCCCTCCACTTT
TRBJ1-2	.	.	TRBV14	CASSQVLVSLKGYTF	TGTGCCAGCAGCCAGGTGTTAGTGTCCCTTAAAGGCTACACCTTC
TRBJ2-2	.	TRBD1	TRBV18	CASSQNTGTAYTGELFF	TGTGCCAGCTCACAAAATACCGGGACAGCCTACACCGGGGAGCTGTTTTTT
TRBJ1-3	.	.	TRBV5-4	CASSLNRRDSGNTIYF	TGTGCCAGCAGCTTAAACCGACGGGACTCTGGAAACACCATATATTTT
TRBJ2-7	.	.	TRBV27	CASSFTKLVPEQYF	TGTGCCAGCAGTTTCACCAAGCTGGTCCCCGAGCAGTACTTC
TRBJ2-7	.	TRBD1	TRBV28	CASSTTGNSYEQYF	TGTGCCAGCAGCACGACAGGGAACTCCTACGAGCAGTACTTC
TRBJ2-1	once	.	TRBV27	CASSLALGRQFF	TGTGCCAGCAGTTTAGCGTTAGGGAGGCAGTTCTTC
TRBJ2-1	once	.	TRBV21-1	CASSKAVGDNEQFF	TGTGCCAGCAGCAAGGCCGTCGGAGACAATGAGCAGTTCTTC
TRBJ1-3	few	.	TRBV7-9	CASSASGVGSGNTIYF	TGTGCCAGCAGCGCCTCGGGAGTAGGCTCTGGAAACACCATATATTTT
TRBJ2-7	few	.	TRBV29-1	CSVEVGGFRGAANYEQYF	TGCAGCGTTGAAGTTGGGGGTTTTCGGGGGGCGGCAAACTACGAGCAGTACTTC
TRBJ2-7	.	TRBD2	TRBV7-8	CASSSRTSGYEQYF	TGTGCCAGCAGCAGCCGGACTAGCGGCTACGAGCAGTACTTC
TRBJ1-1	few	TRBD1	TRBV19	CASRRDRTVVNTEAFF	TGTGCCAGTAGGAGGGACAGGACGGTTGTCAACACTGAAGCTTTCTTT
TRBJ2-6	.	.	TRBV10-3	CAITGTGANVLTF	TGTGCCATCACCGGGACTGGGGCCAACGTCCTGACTTTC
TRBJ2-7	few	TRBD1	TRBV6-6	CASQGATKEQYF	TGTGCCAGCCAGGGGGCGACAAAAGAGCAGTACTTC
TRBJ2-7	.	TRBD1	TRBV5-1	CASSFSGTGGDEQYF	TGCGCCAGCAGCTTCTCCGGGACAGGGGGCGACGAGCAGTACTTC
TRBJ1-2	.	TRBD1	TRBV6-1	CASSEFGQGDRGYTF	TGTGCCAGCAGTGAATTTGGACAGGGAGATCGCGGCTACACCTTC
TRBJ1-2	.	TRBD1	TRBV29-1	CSVGQGAGGYTF	TGCAGCGTGGGACAGGGGGCGGGAGGCTACACCTTC
TRBJ1-4	.	.	TRBV6-5	CASSYSAQGEKLFF	TGTGCCAGCAGTTACAGCGCCCAGGGTGAAAAACTGTTTTTT
TRBJ1-5	.	.	TRBV19	CASSPRTVYSNQPQHF	TGTGCCAGTAGTCCCCGGACAGTCTATAGCAATCAGCCCCAGCATTTT
TRBJ1-1	.	.	TRBV18	CASSPEGLNTEAFF	TGTGCCAGCTCACCAGAGGGATTGAACACTGAAGCTTTCTTT
TRBJ2-1	.	TRBD1	TRBV18	CASSRGQGASYNEQFF	TGTGCCAGCTCACGGGGACAGGGGGCATCCTACAATGAGCAGTTCTTC
TRBJ2-7	.	.	TRBV7-9	CASSLPPGYEQYF	TGTGCCAGCAGCTTGCCCCCGGGTTACGAGCAGTACTTC
TRBJ1-2	.	TRBD1	TRBV5-5	CASRPGQGRYGYTF	TGTGCCAGCAGGCCGGGACAGGGTCGCTATGGCTACACCTTC
TRBJ2-7	few	TRBD1	TRBV29-1	CSAKPGQSSYEQYF	TGCAGCGCAAAACCGGGACAGAGCTCCTACGAGCAGTACTTC
TRBJ1-5	few	.	TRBV28	CASSLAGQPQHF	TGTGCCAGCAGTTTAGCAGGTCAGCCCCAGCATTTT
TRBJ1-3	few	.	TRBV15	CATSSFSPGNTIYF	TGTGCCACCAGCTCTTTTTCCCCCGGAAACACCATATATTTT
TRBJ2-7	.	TRBD1	TRBV5-3	CARSRRGTGGISEYF	TGTGCCAGAAGCCGGAGGGGGACAGGGGGCATATCTGAGTACTTC
TRBJ1-2	once	.	TRBV19	CASSIGHQNYGYTF	TGTGCCAGTAGTATAGGACACCAGAACTATGGCTACACCTTC
TRBJ1-6	.	TRBD1	TRBV4-2	CASSQGNQGGSYNSPLHF	TGTGCCAGCAGCCAGGGCAATCAGGGGGGCTCCTATAATTCACCCCTCCACTTT
TRBJ2-5	few	TRBD1	TRBV5-1	CASSLAGQGETQYF	TGCGCCAGCAGCTTGGCGGGACAGGGGGAGACCCAGTACTTC
TRBJ1-4	.	.	TRBV2	CASRYSNEKLFF	TGTGCCAGCAGGTACTCGAATGAAAAACTGTTTTTT